This TCR beta chain originates from a study of T cell responses to AZD1222 COVID-19 vaccine. Method: immunoSEQ multiplex PCR; TCRdb's copy keeps in-frame clones and lacks some. Of approximately 110,000 clones detected, about 90% appear once; the ten largest clones hold 2% to 2.5%. Trimming took off 3 bases at V and 7 bases at J, with 13 bases between the two ends. The V gene's germline CDR1 is MDHEN and CDR2 SYDVKM. The CDR3 is 14 amino acids. The sample in question was peripheral blood, obtained 28 days after the second AZD1222 dose. The clonotype was recovered from an adult who received the AZD1222 COVID-19 vaccine. This rearrangement joins TRBV28 to TRBJ1-5; no clear D gene. The CDR3 coding sequence is TGTGCCAGCAGTTTGGACGGTCTTACCCAGCCCCAGCATTTT. Protein: CASSLDGLTQPQHF.